This paragraph covers one T cell receptor beta chain sequence. Its specificity is unknown. This entry comes from a study of cytomegalovirus exposure and HLA in healthy donors. Turning to the study itself: An analysis done earlier identified 120 million or so unique TCR beta sequences from about 180 million T cells.

PCR involved 60 Vbeta and 13 Jbeta primers. The data were produced by immunoSEQ multiplex PCR, yet TCRdb's version contains in-frame clones alone and is incomplete. The data show approximately 150,000 clones, 80% seen once. This CDR3 has 10 residues. Germline V gene sequence: CDR1 GTSNPN, CDR2 SVGIG (reference sequence). With 7 bases removed from V and 2 bases from J, the gap between germline ends came to 5 bases. Overall study findings and caveats: Follow-up analysis seemed to connect common viral pathogens with several of the most significant clusters identified. The classifier was said to identify cytomegalovirus status with high specificity and sensitivity. A list of roughly 160 TCR beta chains associated with cytomegalovirus was given.

The receptor was isolated from a young man in good health and CMV-seronegative. V usage is TRBV30 and J usage is TRBJ2-5; the D is unclear. The source material was PBMCs. CDR3 nucleotides: TGTGCCTACCTACAAGAGACCCAGTACTTC. This sequence encodes CAYLQETQYF.